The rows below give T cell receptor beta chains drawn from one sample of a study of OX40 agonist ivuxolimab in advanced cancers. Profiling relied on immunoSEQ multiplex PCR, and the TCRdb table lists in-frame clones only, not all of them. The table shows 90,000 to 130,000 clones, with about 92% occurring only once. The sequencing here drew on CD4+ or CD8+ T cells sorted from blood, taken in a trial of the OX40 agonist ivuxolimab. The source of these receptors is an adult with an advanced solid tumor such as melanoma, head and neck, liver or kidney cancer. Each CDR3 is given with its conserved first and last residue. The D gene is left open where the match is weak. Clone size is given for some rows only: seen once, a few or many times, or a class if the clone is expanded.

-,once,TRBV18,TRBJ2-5,CASSPQRITGRETQYF,TGTGCCAGCTCACCACAGAGAATAACAGGGAGGGAGACCCAGTACTTC
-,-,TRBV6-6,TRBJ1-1,CATSEGYTEAFF,TGTGCCACCTCGGAGGGGTACACTGAAGCTTTCTTT
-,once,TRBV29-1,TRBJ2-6,CSVEGGSGANVLTF,TGCAGCGTTGAGGGGGGCTCGGGGGCCAACGTCCTGACTTTC
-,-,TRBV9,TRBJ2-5,CASSVNWGHTERETQYF,TGTGCCAGCAGCGTAAACTGGGGCCACACGGAGCGAGAGACCCAGTACTTC
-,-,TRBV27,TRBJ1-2,CASSTGPKESYGYTF,TGTGCCAGCAGTACCGGACCCAAGGAGAGCTATGGCTACACCTTC
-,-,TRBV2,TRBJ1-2,CASSRSGSFNYGYTF,TGTGCCAGCAGCCGGAGCGGGTCCTTTAACTATGGCTACACCTTC
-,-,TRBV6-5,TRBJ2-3,CASSPPGQFTQYF,TGTGCCAGCAGTCCCCCAGGACAGTTTACGCAGTATTTT
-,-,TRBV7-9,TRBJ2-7,CASSLAATYEQYF,TGTGCCAGCAGCTTAGCGGCCACCTACGAGCAGTACTTC
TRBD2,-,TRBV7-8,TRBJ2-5,CASTKGLAGYQETQYF,TGTGCCAGCACTAAGGGACTAGCGGGGTACCAAGAGACCCAGTACTTC
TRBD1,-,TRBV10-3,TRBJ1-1,CATLGQGGLTEAFF,TGTGCCACTCTGGGGCAGGGGGGACTCACTGAAGCTTTCTTT
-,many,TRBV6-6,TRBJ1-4,CASSNRRGPANEKLFF,TGTGCCAGCAGCAACCGAAGGGGCCCGGCTAATGAAAAACTGTTTTTT
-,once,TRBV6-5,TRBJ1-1,CASSYDSRNTEAFF,TGTGCCAGCAGTTACGACAGTAGGAACACTGAAGCTTTCTTT
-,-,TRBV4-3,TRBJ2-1,CASSQEYRNNEQFF,TGCGCCAGCAGCCAAGAATACAGAAACAATGAGCAGTTCTTC
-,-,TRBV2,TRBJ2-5,CASSEQGRGETQYF,TGTGCCAGCAGTGAACAGGGACGGGGAGAGACCCAGTACTTC
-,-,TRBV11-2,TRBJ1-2,CASSYQLYGYTF,TGTGCCAGCAGCTACCAGTTATATGGCTACACCTTC
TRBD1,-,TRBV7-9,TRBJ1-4,CASSVDRDDEKLFF,TGTGCCAGCAGCGTGGACAGGGATGATGAAAAACTGTTTTTT
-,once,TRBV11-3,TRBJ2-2,CASSLGFSNTGELFF,TGTGCCAGCAGCTTAGGGTTTTCGAACACCGGGGAGCTGTTTTTT
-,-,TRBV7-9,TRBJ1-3,CASSLANWMSGNTIYF,TGTGCCAGCAGCTTAGCTAACTGGATGTCTGGAAACACCATATATTTT
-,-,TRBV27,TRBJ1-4,CASRPGEVEKLFF,TGTGCCAGCAGACCGGGTGAGGTTGAAAAACTGTTTTTT
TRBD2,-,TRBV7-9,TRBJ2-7,CASSRLAGDYEQYF,TGTGCCAGCAGCCGACTGGCGGGAGACTACGAGCAGTACTTC
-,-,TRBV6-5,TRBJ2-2,CASSSSGPRLVLFF,TGTGCCAGCAGTTCCTCAGGCCCCCGTCTGGTCCTGTTTTTT
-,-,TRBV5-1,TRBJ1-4,CASSLDGTWNEKLFF,TGCGCCAGCAGCTTGGATGGTACGTGGAATGAAAAACTGTTTTTT
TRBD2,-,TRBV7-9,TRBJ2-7,CASSLGASGSMGSYEQYF,TGTGCCAGCAGCTTAGGGGCTAGCGGGAGTATGGGATCCTACGAGCAGTACTTC
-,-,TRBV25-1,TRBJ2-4,CASSESRIVKNIQYF,TGTGCCAGCAGTGAATCCCGGATCGTCAAAAACATTCAGTACTTC
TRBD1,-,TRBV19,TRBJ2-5,CATSPGTEETQYF,TGTGCCACCTCACCCGGGACAGAAGAGACCCAGTACTTC
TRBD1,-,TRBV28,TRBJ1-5,CASRLIGGQGLFNQPQHF,TGTGCCAGCAGGCTTATCGGGGGACAGGGCCTATTCAATCAGCCCCAGCATTTT
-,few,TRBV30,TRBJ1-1,CAWADGLNTEAFF,TGTGCCTGGGCGGACGGCTTGAACACTGAAGCTTTCTTT
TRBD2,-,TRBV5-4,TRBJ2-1,CASSSGTSGIKEQFF,TGTGCCAGCAGCTCCGGGACTAGCGGGATAAAGGAGCAGTTCTTC
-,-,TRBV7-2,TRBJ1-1,CASSTLRTAFF,TGTGCCAGCAGCACCCTTAGGACAGCTTTCTTT
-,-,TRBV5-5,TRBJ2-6,CASSLNRDSGANVLTF,TGTGCCAGCAGCCTGAACAGGGACTCTGGGGCCAACGTCCTGACTTTC
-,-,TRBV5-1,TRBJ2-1,CASTPRGRERHEQFF,TGCGCCAGCACTCCTCGCGGGCGGGAACGGCATGAGCAGTTCTTC
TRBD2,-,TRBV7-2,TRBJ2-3,CASSPPVGGVTDTQYF,TGTGCCAGCAGCCCCCCTGTGGGAGGGGTTACAGATACGCAGTATTTT
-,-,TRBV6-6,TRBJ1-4,CASSYRSTPTNEKLFF,TGTGCCAGCAGTTATCGTTCGACTCCAACTAATGAAAAACTGTTTTTT
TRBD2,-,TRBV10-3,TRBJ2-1,CAISESLAGVSYNEQFF,TGTGCCATCAGTGAGTCGCTAGCGGGAGTTTCTTACAATGAGCAGTTCTTC
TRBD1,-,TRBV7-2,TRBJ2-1,CASSPTGVEQFF,TGTGCCAGCAGCCCGACAGGGGTTGAGCAGTTCTTC
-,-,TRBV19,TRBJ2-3,CASGKGKGHYGTDTQYF,TGTGCCAGTGGGAAGGGCAAAGGACATTACGGGACAGATACGCAGTATTTT
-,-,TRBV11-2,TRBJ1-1,CASSLSQGQGAEAFF,TGTGCCAGCAGCTTATCCCAAGGCCAGGGTGCTGAAGCTTTCTTT
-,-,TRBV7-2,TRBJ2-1,CASSLVQGVGNEQFF,TGTGCCAGCAGCTTAGTACAGGGAGTTGGCAATGAGCAGTTCTTC
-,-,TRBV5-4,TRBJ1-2,CASSFPLSGNYGYTF,TGTGCCAGCAGCTTTCCTCTCTCAGGAAACTATGGCTACACCTTC
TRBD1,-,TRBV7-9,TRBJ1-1,CASSSGTGPILGTEAFF,TGTGCCAGCAGCTCGGGGACAGGACCAATTCTTGGCACTGAAGCTTTCTTT
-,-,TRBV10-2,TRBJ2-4,CASSDLPDGGKNIQYF,TGCGCCAGCAGTGACCTTCCGGACGGAGGGAAAAACATTCAGTACTTC
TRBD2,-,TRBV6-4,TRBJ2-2,CASSVSGGDSNTGELFF,TGTGCCAGCAGTGTATCCGGGGGGGACTCGAACACCGGGGAGCTGTTTTTT
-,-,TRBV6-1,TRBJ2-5,CASSLNPARETQYF,TGTGCCAGCAGCCTAAATCCCGCCAGGGAGACCCAGTACTTC
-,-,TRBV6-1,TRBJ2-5,CASSERLMTVQETQYF,TGTGCCAGCAGTGAAAGATTAATGACGGTCCAAGAGACCCAGTACTTC
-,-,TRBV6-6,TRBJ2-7,CASSNPVGLTSYEQYF,TGTGCCAGCAGTAACCCGGTGGGGCTGACCTCCTACGAGCAGTACTTC
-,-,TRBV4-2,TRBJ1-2,CASSQDLAKMNYGYTF,TGTGCCAGCAGCCAAGATCTGGCGAAGATGAACTATGGCTACACCTTC
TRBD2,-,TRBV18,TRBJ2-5,CASSPPRVAGQETQYF,TGTGCCAGCTCACCACCTAGGGTAGCGGGCCAAGAGACCCAGTACTTC
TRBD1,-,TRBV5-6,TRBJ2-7,CASSPGTGLYEQYF,TGTGCCAGCAGCCCCGGGACAGGGTTATACGAGCAGTACTTC
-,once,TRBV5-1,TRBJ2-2,CASSADSMATGELFF,TGCGCCAGCAGCGCGGACTCAATGGCGACCGGGGAGCTGTTTTTT
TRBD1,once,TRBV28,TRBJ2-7,CASRERQGAWDEQYF,TGTGCCAGCAGAGAGAGACAGGGGGCATGGGACGAGCAGTACTTC
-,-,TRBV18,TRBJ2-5,CASTRTVLETQYF,TGTGCCAGCACGAGGACAGTTCTGGAGACCCAGTACTTC
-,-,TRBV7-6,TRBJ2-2,CASSLGPGELFF,TGTGCCAGCAGCTTAGGTCCGGGGGAGCTGTTTTTT
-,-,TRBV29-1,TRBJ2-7,CSVIFAGSEQYF,TGCAGCGTTATATTTGCGGGGTCCGAGCAGTACTTC
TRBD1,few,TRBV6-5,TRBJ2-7,CASSYEPDRPREQYF,TGTGCCAGCAGTTACGAGCCGGACAGGCCTCGCGAGCAGTACTTC
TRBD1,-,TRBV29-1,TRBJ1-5,CNRGPGQGKHSNQPQHF,TGCAACCGAGGACCGGGACAGGGGAAACATAGCAATCAGCCCCAGCATTTT
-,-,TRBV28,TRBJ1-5,CASSLLAGAKPQHF,TGTGCCAGCAGTTTATTGGCCGGGGCCAAGCCCCAGCATTTT
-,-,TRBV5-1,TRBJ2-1,CASSLTGNSYNEQFF,TGCGCCAGCAGCTTAACAGGGAACTCCTACAATGAGCAGTTCTTC